Shown below are 16 T cell receptor beta chains from a single sample sequenced in a study of OX40 agonist ivuxolimab in advanced cancers. The assay was immunoSEQ multiplex PCR, and TCRdb's table has in-frame clones only and misses some. In the table there are about 82,000 clones, approximately 87% of which are singletons. This material consisted of CD4+ or CD8+ T cells sorted from blood, taken in a trial of the OX40 agonist ivuxolimab. These receptors all stem from an adult with an advanced solid tumor such as melanoma, head and neck, liver or kidney cancer.

This chain uses TRBV7-9 with TRBJ2-1, with TRBD2 matching over 13 bases. Germline CDR1 SEHNR, CDR2 FQNEAQ (reference sequence). V lost 0 bases and J lost 8; bases outside the gene matches: 7. The CDR3 loop spans 17 amino acids. The CDR3 nucleotides are TGTGCCAGCAGCTTAGCGGTTAGACTAGCGGGGGGACATGAGCAGTTCTTC. Amino acids: CASSLAVRLAGGHEQFF.

J is TRBJ2-5 and V is TRBV9; 7 nucleotides match TRBD1. V shed 3 bases and J 0 bases; nucleotides not matched to a gene: 5. Germline-derived CDR1 and CDR2 are SGDLS and YYNGEE. The CDR3 is made up of 15 amino acids. The CDR3, as DNA: TGTGCCAGCAGCGAGGGGACAGCCCACCAAGAGACCCAGTACTTC. Its protein is CASSEGTAHQETQYF.

This chain connects TRBV2 to TRBJ2-1, with TRBD1 identical over 8 bases. This CDR3 has 14 residues. The J segment lost 7 bases and the V segment lost 11 bases, leaving 13 bases of the junction unmatched. Germline CDR1 reads SNHLY; CDR2 reads FYNNEI. The CDR3 protein is CADGAGGRSNEQFF. The CDR3 coding sequence is TGTGCCGACGGGGCAGGGGGCAGGAGTAATGAGCAGTTCTTC.

This clone came up once. The rearrangement links TRBV18 to TRBJ1-3; D is perhaps TRBD1 (5 bases). Trimming stripped 5 bases from V and 0 bases from J, with 11 bases between. Germline CDR1 KGHSH, CDR2 LQKENI. The CDR3 contains 15 residues. CDR3 nucleotide sequence: TGTGCCAGCTCAGACGGGACGAGCTCTGGAAACACCATATATTTT. It specifies CASSDGTSSGNTIYF.

The genes are TRBV20-1 and TRBJ2-3, with no clear D. Germline V gives CDR1 DFQATT, CDR2 SNEGSKA (reference sequence). Trimming cost V 2 bases and J 1 base, with 1 base left between them. The CDR3 sequence is 11 residues long. CDR3 amino acids: CSARRTDTQYF. The CDR3 DNA follows: TGCAGTGCTAGACGCACAGATACGCAGTATTTT.

This clone was seen only a few times. The chain combines TRBV11-2 with TRBJ2-7; 13 positions agree with TRBD2. The germline V gene encodes CDR1 SGHAT and CDR2 FQNNGV. CDR3 size: 15 residues. With 5 bases clipped from V and 4 bases from J, the junction kept 5 bases outside the gene matches. CDR3 sequence reads: CASSATSGGQYEQYF. CDR3 in DNA: TGTGCCAGCAGCGCGACTAGCGGGGGGCAATACGAGCAGTACTTC.

The CDR3 protein is CASSFLWSGTEAFF. The CDR3 nucleotides read TGTGCCAGCAGCTTCCTGTGGAGCGGCACTGAAGCTTTCTTT. The rearrangement joins TRBV5-5 to TRBJ1-1; D ambiguous. The V gene's germline CDR1 is SGHKS and CDR2 YYEKEE (reference sequence). CDR3 length equals 14 residues. Deletions cut 2 bases from V and 4 bases from J, with 12 bases between.

The chain employs TRBV7-9 and TRBJ1-2; D is perhaps TRBD1 (5 bases). In germline, CDR1 is SEHNR, CDR2 FQNEAQ (reference sequence). V lost 3 bases and J lost 4, with 12 bases in between. There are 14 residues in the CDR3. CDR3 sequence reads: CASSFLGTAYGYTF. DNA of the CDR3: TGTGCCAGCAGCTTTTTGGGGACCGCCTATGGCTACACCTTC.

The chain is built from TRBV7-6 and TRBJ2-2; TRBD1 aligns across 7 bases. Germline lookup yields CDR1 SGHVS and CDR2 FNYEAQ. This CDR3 has 15 amino acids. The ends lost 1 base at V and 7 bases at J; junction bases unmatched: 6. The CDR3 loop is CASSLGHRGGGELFF. The CDR3, as DNA: TGTGCCAGCAGCTTAGGCCACAGGGGTGGCGGGGAGCTGTTTTTT.

This chain connects TRBV6-6 to TRBJ1-1, with D perhaps matching TRBD1 (6 bases). Trimming took 7 bases from V and 4 from J, leaving 19 bases between them. This CDR3 contains 15 residues. Germline-derived CDR1 and CDR2 are MNHNY and SVGAGI (reference sequence). In nucleotides, the CDR3 is TGTGCCAGCACTGACAGCGACCAAGGGGGCACTGAAGCTTTCTTT. Protein: CASTDSDQGGTEAFF.

The chain couples TRBV25-1 to TRBJ2-7; 9 bases are shared with TRBD1. With 1 base clipped from V and 5 bases from J, the junction kept 0 bases outside the gene matches. The CDR3 runs 13 residues. CDR1 is MGHDK, CDR2 SYGVNS, per germline. CDR3 region: CASSEWTGDEQYF. In nucleotides, the CDR3 is TGTGCCAGCAGTGAATGGACAGGGGACGAGCAGTACTTC.

The J gene is TRBJ1-1, the V gene TRBV7-2, with 8 bases lining up with TRBD1. CDR3 length equals 13 residues. Germline CDR1 reads SGHTA; CDR2 reads FQGNSA. V was clipped by 2 bases and J by 8 bases; unmatched bases: 4. DNA of the CDR3: TGTGCCAGCAGCTTATGGACAGGGAGGGAAGCTTTCTTT. Translation: CASSLWTGREAFF.

This clone came up a few times. CDR3 DNA sequence: TGTGCCAGCAGTTCCTCGGTGTACTCTGGGGCCAACGTCCTGACTTTC. Its protein product is CASSSSVYSGANVLTF. The genes are TRBV6-5 and TRBJ2-6; no definite D call. Germline V gene lookup returns CDR1 MNHEY and CDR2 SVGAGI. Trimming took 4 bases from V and 0 from J, leaving 10 bases between them. This CDR3 is 16 amino acids long.

The rearrangement links TRBV18 to TRBJ2-5; 8 bases fit TRBD2. The CDR3 contains 15 residues. CDR1 is KGHSH, CDR2 LQKENI, per germline. Trimming removed 3 bases from V and 4 bases from J; junction bases left unmatched: 7. CDR3 in amino acids: CASSPRTSFGETQYF. The CDR3 DNA reads as TGTGCCAGCTCACCCAGGACTAGCTTTGGAGAGACCCAGTACTTC.

V and J are TRBV5-1 and TRBJ2-1, with D hard to call. Trimming removed 2 bases at V and 9 bases at J, with 15 bases between. Germline lookup yields CDR1 SGHRS and CDR2 YFSETQ. The length of the CDR3 is 14 residues. The CDR3 bases are TGCGCCAGCAGCTTTGGGTGGGAAGGCTCTGAGCAGTTCTTC. Translation: CASSFGWEGSEQFF.

The V call is TRBV9, the J call TRBJ2-7; D unclear. CDR1 and CDR2 from the germline V gene are SGDLS and YYNGEE. V was shortened by 0 bases and J by 3 bases, with 7 bases between the two germline ends. This CDR3 comprises 13 residues. CDR3 protein: CASSVGQNYEQYF. In nucleotides, the CDR3 is TGTGCCAGCAGCGTAGGGCAGAACTACGAGCAGTACTTC. Full variable domain (remainder filled in from reference TRBV9 and TRBJ2-7): DSGVTQTPKHLITATGQRVTLRCSPRSGDLSVYWYQQSLDQGLQFLIQYYNGEERAKGNILERFSAQQFPDLHSELNLSSLELGDSALYFCASSVGQNYEQYFGPGTRLTVT.